Presented here are 3 T cell receptor beta chains from one specimen sequenced in a study of immune evolution from preneoplasia to lung adenocarcinoma. The data were produced by immunoSEQ multiplex PCR, yet TCRdb's version contains in-frame clones alone and is incomplete. The sample lists 2,200 or so clones; over 75% were seen once. Source material: FFPE adjacent normal lung tissue. The receptors derive from a person aged 60-80 years with lung adenocarcinoma.

This chain connects TRBV19 to TRBJ2-2; D uncertain. The ends were cut back, 7 bases at V and 7 bases at J, with 10 bases in the middle. CDR3 length: 12 residues. The germline gives CDR1 LNHDA, CDR2 SQIVND (reference sequence). The CDR3 DNA is TGTGCCAGTACTTGGGGTCTCGGGGAGCTGTTTTTT. As protein: CASTWGLGELFF.

V and J are TRBV30 and TRBJ2-3, with TRBD2 matching over 12 bases. This CDR3 region has 15 residues. V was pared by 4 bases and J by 10 bases, with 12 bases of the junction left unmatched. Germline V gene data show CDR1 as GTSNPN and CDR2 as SVGIG (reference sequence). The CDR3 sequence is CAWTQTSGGMVPQYF. DNA of the CDR3: TGTGCCTGGACGCAGACTAGCGGGGGAATGGTGCCGCAGTATTTT.

CDR3 in amino acids: CASSYFRASPGGYTF. The CDR3 DNA follows: TGTGCCAGCAGTTACTTCCGGGCCTCCCCCGGCGGCTACACCTTC. The chain carries TRBV6-5 and TRBJ1-2, with unresolved D. Germline V lookup: CDR1 MNHEY, CDR2 SVGAGI. This CDR3 spans 15 amino acids. V lost 1 base and J lost 8, with 17 bases in between.